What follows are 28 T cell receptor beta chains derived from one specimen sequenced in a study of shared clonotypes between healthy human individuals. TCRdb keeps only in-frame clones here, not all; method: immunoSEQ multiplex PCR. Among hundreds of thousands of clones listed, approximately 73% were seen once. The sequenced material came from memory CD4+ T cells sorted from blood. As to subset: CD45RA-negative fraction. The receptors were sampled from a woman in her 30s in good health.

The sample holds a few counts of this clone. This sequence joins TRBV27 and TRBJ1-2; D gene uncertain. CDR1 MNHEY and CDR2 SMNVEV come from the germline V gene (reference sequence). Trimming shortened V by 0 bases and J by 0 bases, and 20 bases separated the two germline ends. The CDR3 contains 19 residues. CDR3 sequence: CASSLSNYLSGSTNYGYTF. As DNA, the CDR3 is TGTGCCAGCAGTTTATCGAATTATTTGTCCGGCAGTACTAACTATGGCTACACCTTC.

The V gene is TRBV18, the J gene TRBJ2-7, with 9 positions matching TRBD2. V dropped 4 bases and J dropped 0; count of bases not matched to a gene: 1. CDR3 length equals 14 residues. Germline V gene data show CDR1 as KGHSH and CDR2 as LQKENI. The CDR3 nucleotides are TGTGCCAGCTCACGGACTAGCGACTCCTACGAGCAGTACTTC. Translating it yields CASSRTSDSYEQYF. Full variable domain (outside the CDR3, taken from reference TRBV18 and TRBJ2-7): NAGVMQNPRHLVRRRGQEARLRCSPMKGHSHVYWYRQLPEEGLKFMVYLQKENIIDESGMPKERFSAEFPKEGPSILRIQQVVRGDSAAYFCASSRTSDSYEQYFGPGTRLTVT.

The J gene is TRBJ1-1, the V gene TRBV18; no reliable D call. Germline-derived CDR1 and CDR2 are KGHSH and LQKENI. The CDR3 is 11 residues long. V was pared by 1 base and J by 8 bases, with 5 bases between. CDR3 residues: CASSPLGEAFF. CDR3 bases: TGTGCCAGCTCACCACTGGGGGAAGCTTTCTTT. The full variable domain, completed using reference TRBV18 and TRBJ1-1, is NAGVMQNPRHLVRRRGQEARLRCSPMKGHSHVYWYRQLPEEGLKFMVYLQKENIIDESGMPKERFSAEFPKEGPSILRIQQVVRGDSAAYFCASSPLGEAFFGQGTRLTVV.

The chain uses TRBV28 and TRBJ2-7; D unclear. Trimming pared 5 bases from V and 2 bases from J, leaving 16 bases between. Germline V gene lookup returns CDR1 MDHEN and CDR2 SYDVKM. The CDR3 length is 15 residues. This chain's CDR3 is CASSEYSRHTYEQYF. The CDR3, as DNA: TGTGCCAGCAGTGAGTACTCGCGGCATACCTACGAGCAGTACTTC.

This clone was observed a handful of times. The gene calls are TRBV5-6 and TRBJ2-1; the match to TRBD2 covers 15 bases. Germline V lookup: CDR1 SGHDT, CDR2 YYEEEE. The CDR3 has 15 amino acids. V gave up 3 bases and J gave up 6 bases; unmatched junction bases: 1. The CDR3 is CASSSGLAGGNEQFF. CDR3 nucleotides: TGTGCCAGCAGCTCGGGACTAGCGGGAGGCAATGAGCAGTTCTTC.

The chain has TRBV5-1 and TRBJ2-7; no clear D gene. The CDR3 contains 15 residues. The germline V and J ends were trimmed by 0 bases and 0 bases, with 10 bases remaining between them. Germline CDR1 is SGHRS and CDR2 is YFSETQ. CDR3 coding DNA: TGCGCCAGCAGCTTGGGTGCACTCGACTCCTACGAGCAGTACTTC. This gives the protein CASSLGALDSYEQYF.

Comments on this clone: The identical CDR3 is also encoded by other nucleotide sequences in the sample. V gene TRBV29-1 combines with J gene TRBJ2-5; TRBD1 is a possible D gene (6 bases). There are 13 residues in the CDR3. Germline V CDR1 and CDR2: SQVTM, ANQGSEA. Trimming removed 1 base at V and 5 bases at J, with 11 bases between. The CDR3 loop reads CSVEVTGPETQYF. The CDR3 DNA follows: TGCAGCGTTGAAGTTACAGGGCCGGAGACCCAGTACTTC.

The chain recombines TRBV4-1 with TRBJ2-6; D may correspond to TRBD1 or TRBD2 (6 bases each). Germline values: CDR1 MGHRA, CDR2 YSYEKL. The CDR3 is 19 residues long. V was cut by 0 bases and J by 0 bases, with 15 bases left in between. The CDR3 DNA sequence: TGCGCCAGCAGCCAAGAAAGGGGGGTATTGACCTCTGGGGCCAACGTCCTGACTTTC. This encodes CASSQERGVLTSGANVLTF.

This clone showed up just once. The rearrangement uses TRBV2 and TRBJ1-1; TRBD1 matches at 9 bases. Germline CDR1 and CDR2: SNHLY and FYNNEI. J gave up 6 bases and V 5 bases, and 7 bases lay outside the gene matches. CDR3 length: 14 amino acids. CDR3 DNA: TGTGCCAGCAGTCTAGACAGGGGGATCGCTGAAGCTTTCTTT. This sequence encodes CASSLDRGIAEAFF. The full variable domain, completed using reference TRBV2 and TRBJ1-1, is EPEVTQTPSHQVTQMGQEVILRCVPISNHLYFYWYRQILGQKVEFLVSFYNNEISEKSEIFDDQFSVERPDGSNFTLKIRSTKLEDSAMYFCASSLDRGIAEAFFGQGTRLTVV.

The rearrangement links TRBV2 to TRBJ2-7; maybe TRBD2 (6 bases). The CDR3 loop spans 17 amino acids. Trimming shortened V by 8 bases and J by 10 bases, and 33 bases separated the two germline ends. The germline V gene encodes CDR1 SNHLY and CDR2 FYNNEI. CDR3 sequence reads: CASLSGGASIRTGKQYF. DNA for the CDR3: TGTGCCAGCCTTAGCGGAGGGGCAAGCATCAGAACCGGAAAACAGTACTTC.

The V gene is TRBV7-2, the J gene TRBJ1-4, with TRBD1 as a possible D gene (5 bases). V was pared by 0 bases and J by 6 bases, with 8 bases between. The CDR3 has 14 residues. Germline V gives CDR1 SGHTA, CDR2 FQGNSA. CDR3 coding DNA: TGTGCCAGCAGCTTAGCGGGGCGTCATGAAAAACTGTTTTTT. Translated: CASSLAGRHEKLFF.

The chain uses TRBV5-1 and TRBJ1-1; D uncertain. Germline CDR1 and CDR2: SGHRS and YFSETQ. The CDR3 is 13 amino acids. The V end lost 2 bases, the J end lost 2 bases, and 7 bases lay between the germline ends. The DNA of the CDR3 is TGCGCCAGCAGCTTCCCCCCCAACACTGAAGCTTTCTTT. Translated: CASSFPPNTEAFF.

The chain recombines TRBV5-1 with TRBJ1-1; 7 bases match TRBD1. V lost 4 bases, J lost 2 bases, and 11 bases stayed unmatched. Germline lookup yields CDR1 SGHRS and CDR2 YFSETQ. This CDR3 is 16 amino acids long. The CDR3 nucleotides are TGCGCCAGCAGCGGACGCGGGACAGTTGTAAACACTGAAGCTTTCTTT. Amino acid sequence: CASSGRGTVVNTEAFF.

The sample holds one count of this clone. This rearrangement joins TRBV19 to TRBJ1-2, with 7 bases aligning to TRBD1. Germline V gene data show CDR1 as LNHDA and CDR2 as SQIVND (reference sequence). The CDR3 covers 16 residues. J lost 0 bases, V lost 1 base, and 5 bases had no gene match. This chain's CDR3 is CASSIGWTGANYGYTF. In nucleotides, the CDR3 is TGTGCCAGTAGTATAGGTTGGACAGGAGCTAACTATGGCTACACCTTC. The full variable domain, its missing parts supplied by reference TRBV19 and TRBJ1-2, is DGGITQSPKYLFRKEGQNVTLSCEQNLNHDAMYWYRQDPGQGLRLIYYSQIVNDFQKGDIAEGYSVSREKKESFPLTVTSAQKNPTAFYLCASSIGWTGANYGYTFGSGTRLTVV.

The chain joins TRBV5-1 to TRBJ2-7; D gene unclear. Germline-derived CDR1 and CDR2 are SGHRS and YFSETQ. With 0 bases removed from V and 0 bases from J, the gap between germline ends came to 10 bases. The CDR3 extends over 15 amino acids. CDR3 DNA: TGCGCCAGCAGCTTGGTGGCTGGTTACTCCTACGAGCAGTACTTC. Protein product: CASSLVAGYSYEQYF.

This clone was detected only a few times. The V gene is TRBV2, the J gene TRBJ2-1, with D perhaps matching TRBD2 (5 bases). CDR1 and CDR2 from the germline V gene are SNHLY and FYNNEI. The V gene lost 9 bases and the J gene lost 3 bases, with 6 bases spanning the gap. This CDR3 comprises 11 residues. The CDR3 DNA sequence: TGTGCCAGTGACTACTACAATGAGCAGTTCTTC. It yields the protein CASDYYNEQFF.

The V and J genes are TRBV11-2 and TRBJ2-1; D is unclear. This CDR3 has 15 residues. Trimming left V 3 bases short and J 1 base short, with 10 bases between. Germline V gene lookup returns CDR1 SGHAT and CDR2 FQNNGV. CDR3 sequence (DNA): TGTGCCAGCAGCTTGTTTGACGGTTCCTACAATGAGCAGTTCTTC. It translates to CASSLFDGSYNEQFF.

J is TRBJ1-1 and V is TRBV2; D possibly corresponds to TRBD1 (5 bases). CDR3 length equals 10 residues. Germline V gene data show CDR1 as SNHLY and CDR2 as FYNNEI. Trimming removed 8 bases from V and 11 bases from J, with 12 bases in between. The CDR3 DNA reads TGTGCCAGCGGGGTGCGGGGGGCTTTCTTT. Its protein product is CASGVRGAFF.

CDR3 sequence reads: CASSYSFLGREREQYF. CDR3 bases: TGTGCCAGCAGTTACTCGTTTCTAGGCAGGGAACGCGAGCAGTACTTC. This chain connects TRBV6-5 to TRBJ2-7, with D possibly TRBD1 on 5 matching bases. CDR1 and CDR2 from the germline V gene are MNHEY and SVGAGI. V dropped 0 bases and J dropped 6 bases, with 18 bases sitting between them. The CDR3 covers 16 residues.

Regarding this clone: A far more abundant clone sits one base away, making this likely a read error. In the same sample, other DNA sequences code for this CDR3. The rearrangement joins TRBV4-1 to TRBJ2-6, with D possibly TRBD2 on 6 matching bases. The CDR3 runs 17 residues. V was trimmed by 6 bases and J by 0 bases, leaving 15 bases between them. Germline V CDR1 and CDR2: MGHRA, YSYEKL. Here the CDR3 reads CASRPVGGDSGANVLTF. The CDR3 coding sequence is TGCGCCAGCAGGCCCGTCGGAGGGGACTCTGGGGCCAACGTCCTGACTTTC.

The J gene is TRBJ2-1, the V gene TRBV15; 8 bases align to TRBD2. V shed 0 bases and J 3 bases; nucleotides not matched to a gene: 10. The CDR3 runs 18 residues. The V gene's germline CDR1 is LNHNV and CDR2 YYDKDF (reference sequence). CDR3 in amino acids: CATSRDSAVAGFYNEQFF. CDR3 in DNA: TGTGCCACCAGCAGAGATTCCGCGGTAGCGGGGTTCTACAATGAGCAGTTCTTC.

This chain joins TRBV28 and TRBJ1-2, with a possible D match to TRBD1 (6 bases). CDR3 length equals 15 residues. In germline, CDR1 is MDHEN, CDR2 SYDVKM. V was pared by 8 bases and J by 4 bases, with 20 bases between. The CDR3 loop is CASLIGGRLGYGYTF. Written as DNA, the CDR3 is TGTGCCAGCTTAATAGGGGGGCGCTTGGGCTATGGCTACACCTTC.

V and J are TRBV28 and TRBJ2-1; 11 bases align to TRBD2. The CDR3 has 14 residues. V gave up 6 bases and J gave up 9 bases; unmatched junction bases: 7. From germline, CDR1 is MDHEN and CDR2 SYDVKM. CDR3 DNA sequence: TGTGCCAGCAGAATAGCGGGAGGGCTGTTTGAGCAGTTCTTC. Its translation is CASRIAGGLFEQFF.

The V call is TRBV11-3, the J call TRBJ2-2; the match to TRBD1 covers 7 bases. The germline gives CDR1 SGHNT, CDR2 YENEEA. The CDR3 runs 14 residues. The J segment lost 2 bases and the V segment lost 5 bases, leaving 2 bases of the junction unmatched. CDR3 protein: CASSKGANTGELFF. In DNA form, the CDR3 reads TGTGCCAGCAGCAAGGGGGCCAACACCGGGGAGCTGTTTTTT.

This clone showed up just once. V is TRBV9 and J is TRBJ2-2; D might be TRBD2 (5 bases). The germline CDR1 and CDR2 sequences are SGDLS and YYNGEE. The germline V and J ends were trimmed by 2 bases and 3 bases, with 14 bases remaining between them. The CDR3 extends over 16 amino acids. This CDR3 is CASSVARGTDTGELFF. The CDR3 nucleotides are TGTGCCAGCAGCGTTGCTCGGGGAACTGACACCGGGGAGCTGTTTTTT.

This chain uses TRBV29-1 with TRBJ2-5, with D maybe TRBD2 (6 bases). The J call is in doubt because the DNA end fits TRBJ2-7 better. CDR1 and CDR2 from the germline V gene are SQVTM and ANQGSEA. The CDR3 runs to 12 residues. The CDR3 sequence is CSVNRDSGEQYF. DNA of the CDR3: TGCAGCGTGAACCGGGACTCTGGCGAGCAGTACTTC.

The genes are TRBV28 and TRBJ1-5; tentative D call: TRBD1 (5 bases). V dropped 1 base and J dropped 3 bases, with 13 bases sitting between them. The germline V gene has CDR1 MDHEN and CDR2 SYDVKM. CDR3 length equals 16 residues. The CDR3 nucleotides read TGTGCCAGCAGTTTATTTAGGACACTAGTCAATCAGCCCCAGCATTTT. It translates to CASSLFRTLVNQPQHF.

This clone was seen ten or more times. The CDR3 is CASSQRTSSYEQYF. The CDR3, as DNA: TGCGCCAGCAGCCAAAGGACTAGTTCCTACGAGCAGTACTTC. This chain connects TRBV4-1 to TRBJ2-7; 7 nucleotides line up with TRBD2. The CDR3 extends over 14 amino acids. Per the germline V gene, CDR1 is MGHRA and CDR2 is YSYEKL. Trimming took 2 bases from V and 1 from J; bases not matched to a gene: 2.